A single sample is the source of the 32 T cell receptor beta chains below, sequenced in a study of CD8+CD57+ T cells in acquired aplastic anemia. Genomic DNA provided the template from which TCR beta VDJ and CDR3 profiles were obtained. TCRdb re-called the reads with MiXCR, one entry per CDR3 protein. The sample lists around 170,000 distinct CDR3 sequences, more than 45% occurring once. Patients sequenced had flow cytometry evidence of CD8+CD57+ cell expansion. The specimen sequenced was sorted CD4+, CD8+, or CD8+CD57+ T cells (not recorded which) from PBMCs. The receptors here all came from a human donor with aplastic anemia.

This clonotype has at least ten counts. At one end the junction does not follow the germline gene, possibly because of a read error. The chain links TRBV2 to TRBJ1-5; D is perhaps TRBD1 (5 bases). CDR3 length equals 16 residues. The germline gives CDR1 SNHLY, CDR2 FYNNEI. The CDR3 DNA follows: TGTGCCAGCAGGGAAGGACACTCAATCGGCAATCAGCCCCAGCATTTT. Its translation is CASREGHSIGNQPQHF.

The chain combines TRBV15 with TRBJ2-7, with D possibly being TRBD1 (7 bases). There are 15 residues in the CDR3. CDR1 is LNHNV, CDR2 YYDKDF, per germline (reference sequence). The V gene lost 5 bases and the J gene lost 5 bases, with 19 bases spanning the gap. CDR3 DNA: TGTGCCACCAGCCCTTATCCTGGCAGGGGGGACGAGCAGTACTTC. Translating gives CATSPYPGRGDEQYF.

In its sample, this clonotype was seen once. The chain carries TRBV3-1 and TRBJ1-1; 8 bases map to TRBD1. Trimming took 4 bases from V and 3 from J; bases not matched to a gene: 7. Germline assignment: CDR1 LGHDT and CDR2 YNNKEL (reference sequence). CDR3 length equals 15 residues. DNA for the CDR3: TGTGCCAGCAGCCGGACAGGGAATGGTCACACTGAAGCTTTCTTT. Translating gives CASSRTGNGHTEAFF.

This clonotype was counted ten times or more. This rearrangement joins TRBV4-2 to TRBJ2-7, with D perhaps matching TRBD2 (5 bases). V dropped 3 bases and J dropped 3 bases, with 12 bases sitting between them. This CDR3 has 14 residues. Germline CDR1 LGHNA, CDR2 YNFKEQ. The chain's CDR3 is CASSHDPGNYEQYF. CDR3 nucleotide sequence: TGTGCCAGCAGCCATGACCCGGGAAACTACGAGCAGTACTTC.

This clonotype was counted between two and nine times. The chain recombines TRBV20-1 with TRBJ2-1; a weak D match, TRBD1 (5 bases). This CDR3 is built from 14 residues. CDR1 is DFQATT, CDR2 SNEGSKA, per germline (reference sequence). Trimming took off 0 bases at V and 9 bases at J, with 15 bases between the two ends. DNA of the CDR3: TGCAGTGCTAGAGATTCCGCAGGGTCAGGTGAGCAGTTCTTC. This translates into CSARDSAGSGEQFF.

This rearrangement joins TRBV5-1 to TRBJ2-7; 8 nucleotides line up with TRBD1. This CDR3 spans 15 amino acids. Trimming took 0 bases from V and 5 from J; bases not matched to a gene: 7. The germline CDR1 and CDR2 sequences are SGHRS and YFSETQ. The CDR3 is CASSLVQGARNEQYF. Written as DNA, the CDR3 is TGCGCCAGCAGCTTGGTCCAGGGGGCTCGGAACGAGCAGTACTTC.

This clonotype turned up a few times. The V call is TRBV20-1, the J call TRBJ2-7, with 11 nucleotides matching TRBD2. The CDR3 consists of 14 residues. CDR1 and CDR2 from the germline V gene are DFQATT and SNEGSKA (reference sequence). Germline trimming cut 5 bases from V and 4 bases from J; bases unmatched to any gene: 7. The CDR3 bases are TGCAGTGCTCGGACCGGGACTAGCGGTTACGAGCAGTACTTC. Translation: CSARTGTSGYEQYF.

This chain joins TRBV10-3 and TRBJ2-1; D might be TRBD1 (6 bases). This CDR3 spans 14 amino acids. The V gene lost 2 bases and the J gene lost 7 bases, with 12 bases spanning the gap. CDR1 ENHRY and CDR2 SYGVKD come from the germline V gene. The CDR3 is CAISEPQGENEQFF. CDR3 nucleotides: TGTGCCATCAGTGAGCCACAGGGTGAGAATGAGCAGTTCTTC.

A single count supports this clonotype. The gene calls are TRBV12-3 or TRBV12-4 and TRBJ2-3, with 9 positions matching TRBD1. CDR3 length: 17 amino acids. Trimming removed 3 bases from V and 5 bases from J; junction bases left unmatched: 12. The CDR3, as DNA: TGTGCCAGCAGTTTTACACCGGGACAGGGAAGGTTAGATACGCAGTATTTT. It translates to CASSFTPGQGRLDTQYF.

In its sample, this clonotype was seen once. The chain carries TRBV28 and TRBJ1-3; 8 bases fit TRBD1. The V gene end was trimmed by 6 bases and the J gene end by 7 bases; junction bases not matched to a gene: 5. Germline CDR1 and CDR2: MDHEN and SYDVKM. The CDR3 covers 13 residues. CDR3 region: CASRSGQGNTIYF. CDR3 DNA sequence: TGTGCCAGCAGATCAGGACAGGGCAACACCATATATTTT.

Many counts were recorded for this clonotype. The chain couples TRBV20-1 to TRBJ2-7; 8 bases are a match to TRBD2. Per the germline V gene, CDR1 is DFQATT and CDR2 is SNEGSKA (reference sequence). The CDR3 extends over 15 amino acids. The J segment lost 1 base and the V segment lost 0 bases, leaving 5 bases of the junction unmatched. Written as DNA, the CDR3 is TGCAGTGCTAGAGATTTAGTAGCGGGATCCTACGAGCAGTACTTC. This translates into CSARDLVAGSYEQYF.

The V and J genes are TRBV10-1 and TRBJ2-5; a possible D gene is TRBD2 (5 bases). The CDR3 covers 15 residues. The germline gives CDR1 WNHNN, CDR2 SYGVQD (reference sequence). V was trimmed by 7 bases and J by 0 bases, leaving 15 bases between them. The CDR3 sequence: CASIIYRGNQETQYF. The CDR3 DNA is TGCGCCAGCATCATCTACCGGGGAAACCAAGAGACCCAGTACTTC.

The chain joins TRBV13 to TRBJ2-3; 9 bases match TRBD1. CDR3 length equals 19 residues. Germline V CDR1 and CDR2: PRHDT, FYEKMQ (reference sequence). J gave up 0 bases and V 5 bases, and 15 bases lay outside the gene matches. The CDR3 sequence is CASSLRKQTGTGSTDTQYF. CDR3 bases: TGTGCCAGCAGCCTCCGGAAACAAACCGGGACAGGGAGCACAGATACGCAGTATTTT.

This clonotype was recorded only once. Germline and junction disagree at one end, which may indicate a read error. The chain is built from TRBV19 and TRBJ1-1; D remains ambiguous. The CDR3 loop spans 11 amino acids. The germline gives CDR1 LNHDA, CDR2 SQIVND (reference sequence). This CDR3 reads CASRIQAEAFF. CDR3 bases: TGTGCCAGTAGGATTCAGGCTGAGGCTTTCTTT.

A single count supports this clonotype. V and J are TRBV10-3 and TRBJ1-1; D is undetermined. The germline gives CDR1 ENHRY, CDR2 SYGVKD. The CDR3 covers 14 residues. Trimming shortened V by 4 bases and J by 1 base, and 10 bases separated the two germline ends. The CDR3 is CAISVRGENTEAFF. Here the CDR3 DNA reads TGTGCCATCAGTGTGCGGGGTGAGAACACTGAAGCTTTCTTT.

This clonotype was counted only a few times. The chain recombines TRBV7-9 with TRBJ2-7; D is unresolved. Trimming left V 5 bases short and J 1 base short, with 6 bases between. The germline CDR1 and CDR2 sequences are SEHNR and FQNEAQ (reference sequence). This CDR3 comprises 12 residues. The CDR3 DNA sequence: TGTGCCAGCAGCCCACAATCCTACGAGCAGTACTTC. This encodes CASSPQSYEQYF.

This clonotype was detected only a few times. This chain uses TRBV25-1 with TRBJ1-6; 7 bases fit TRBD1. This CDR3 is built from 14 residues. After removal of 8 bases from V and 9 bases from J, the junction contained 10 bases not matched to a gene. In germline, CDR1 is MGHDK, CDR2 SYGVNS. DNA for the CDR3: TGTGCCAGCGACCCGGACAGGATTGGTTCACCCCTCCACTTT. It yields the protein CASDPDRIGSPLHF.

The rearrangement uses TRBV24-1 and TRBJ2-5; perhaps TRBD1 as D (5 bases). CDR1 and CDR2 (germline): KGHDR, SFDVKD. The CDR3 has 14 residues. V was cut by 1 base and J by 3 bases, with 8 bases left in between. CDR3 nucleotides: TGTGCCACCAGTGATTTTAGGACAAAAGAGACCCAGTACTTC. Amino acid sequence: CATSDFRTKETQYF.

The chain uses TRBV15 and TRBJ2-5; 9 bases align to TRBD1. Germline assignment: CDR1 LNHNV and CDR2 YYDKDF (reference sequence). CDR3 length: 16 amino acids. Trimming at V came to 1 base and at J to 2 bases, leaving 5 bases not matched to a gene. CDR3 sequence reads: CATSRGGTGPQETQYF. The CDR3 DNA reads TGTGCCACCAGCAGAGGCGGGACAGGGCCACAAGAGACCCAGTACTTC.

In its sample, this clonotype was seen many times. The rearrangement links TRBV30 to TRBJ1-6, with 8 bases that match TRBD1. Trimming took 0 bases from V and 10 from J; bases not matched to a gene: 5. Germline CDR1 and CDR2: GTSNPN and SVGIG (reference sequence). The CDR3 covers 14 residues. The CDR3, as DNA: TGTGCCTGGAGTGTGCAGGGGGCGGTATCACCCCTCCACTTT. This gives the protein CAWSVQGAVSPLHF.

The J gene is TRBJ1-2, the V gene TRBV10-3; D is undetermined. In germline, CDR1 is ENHRY, CDR2 SYGVKD. The CDR3 contains 13 residues. Trimming left V 6 bases short and J 5 bases short, with 13 bases between. For the CDR3, the DNA is TGTGCCATCAGCGAAGGAGATGATTATGGCTACACCTTC. It codes for CAISEGDDYGYTF.

This clonotype was seen ten or more times. The chain couples TRBV12-3 or TRBV12-4 to TRBJ1-2, with TRBD1 identical over 8 bases. After removal of 6 bases from V and 4 bases from J, the junction contained 7 bases not matched to a gene. The CDR3 spans 14 residues. CDR3 amino acids: CASRSGQGSYGYTF. The CDR3 region has the DNA TGTGCCAGCAGATCCGGACAGGGCTCCTATGGCTACACCTTC.

At least ten counts were recorded for this clonotype. The V and J genes are TRBV20-1 and TRBJ2-5; 8 bases are a match to TRBD2. In germline, CDR1 is DFQATT, CDR2 SNEGSKA (reference sequence). This CDR3 is built from 15 residues. V dropped 1 base and J dropped 2; count of bases not matched to a gene: 6. The CDR3 here is CSARVGTSGQETQYF. CDR3 coding DNA: TGCAGTGCTAGAGTGGGAACTAGCGGACAAGAGACCCAGTACTTC.

Concerning this clonotype itself: Just one base apart from a much larger clone, this may be a read error. The gene calls are TRBV5-5 and TRBJ2-2; 10 bases match TRBD2. The V gene's germline CDR1 is SGHKS and CDR2 YYEKEE (reference sequence). The CDR3 has 16 amino acids. CDR3: CAISLGTSVNTGELFF. CDR3 coding DNA: TGTGCCATCAGCTTGGGGACTAGCGTGAACACCGGGGAGCTGTTTTTT. The complete variable domain, with remaining parts taken from reference TRBV5-5 and TRBJ2-2, reads DAGVTQSPTHLIKTRGQQVTLRCSPISGHKSVSWYQQVLGQGPQFIFQYYEKEERGRGNFPDRFSARQFPNYSSELNVNALLLGDSALYLCAISLGTSVNTGELFFGEGSRLTVL.

Many counts were recorded for this clonotype. The chain employs TRBV5-1 and TRBJ2-2; D may be TRBD1 or TRBD2 (5 bases each). Germline CDR1 is SGHRS and CDR2 is YFSETQ. The CDR3 length is 16 residues. V shed 0 bases and J shed 8 bases, with 17 bases lying between them. CDR3 bases: TGCGCCAGCAGCTTGGGGGGAACAGGAGGAATAGGGGAGCTGTTTTTT. Its protein is CASSLGGTGGIGELFF.

This clonotype has at least ten counts. CDR3: CASSLVGHGYTF. CDR3 DNA sequence: TGTGCCAGCAGCTTAGTTGGACATGGCTACACCTTC. V and J are TRBV7-9 and TRBJ1-2; D is uncertain. Germline V gene lookup returns CDR1 SEHNR and CDR2 FQNEAQ (reference sequence). This CDR3 spans 12 amino acids. V lost 1 base to trimming and J lost 6 bases, with 6 bases between them.

V gene TRBV20-1 combines with J gene TRBJ1-2, with D perhaps TRBD1 (5 bases). Trimming shortened V by 0 bases and J by 5 bases, and 16 bases separated the two germline ends. Germline CDR1 DFQATT, CDR2 SNEGSKA (reference sequence). The CDR3 is 15 amino acids. The CDR3 DNA sequence: TGCAGTGCTAGAGACCCGAGTGGGGGAGGGTATGGCTACACCTTC. Translating gives CSARDPSGGGYGYTF.

The chain joins TRBV29-1 to TRBJ2-1; no clear D. The germline CDR1 and CDR2 sequences are SQVTM and ANQGSEA. The CDR3 runs to 15 residues. Trimming took 6 bases from V and 4 from J, leaving 19 bases between them. Here the CDR3 reads CSVPGGANNYNEQFF. Written as DNA, the CDR3 is TGCAGCGTCCCAGGCGGAGCTAACAATTACAATGAGCAGTTCTTC.

This clonotype has a count of ten or more. V gene TRBV19 combines with J gene TRBJ1-6, with a tentative D call TRBD1 (5 bases). Per germline, CDR1 LNHDA and CDR2 SQIVND (reference sequence). V was pared by 5 bases and J by 9 bases, with 26 bases between. CDR3 length equals 18 residues. The CDR3 sequence: CASSPHLGWAGGFSPLHF. For the CDR3, the DNA is TGTGCCAGTAGTCCGCATCTGGGCTGGGCGGGGGGTTTTTCACCCCTCCACTTT.

The chain recombines TRBV19 with TRBJ2-7; D is perhaps TRBD1 or TRBD2 (5 bases each). CDR1 and CDR2 (germline): LNHDA, SQIVND (reference sequence). V lost 1 base, J lost 2 bases, and 6 bases lay in between. The CDR3 consists of 13 residues. This chain's CDR3 is CASSIGGAYEQYF. The CDR3 DNA reads as TGTGCCAGTAGTATAGGAGGGGCCTACGAGCAGTACTTC.

This clonotype was seen a handful of times. For the CDR3, the DNA is TGTGCCAGCAGCCGCGGGACATTTAACACTGAAGCTTTCTTT. It codes for CASSRGTFNTEAFF. V gene TRBV12-3 or TRBV12-4 combines with J gene TRBJ1-1, with TRBD1 as a possible D gene (6 bases). The length of the CDR3 is 14 residues. The V end lost 6 bases, the J end lost 2 bases, and 13 bases lay between the germline ends.

A note on this clonotype: One junction end disagrees with the germline gene, perhaps due to a read error. This chain uses TRBV11-2 with TRBJ2-3; possibly TRBD2 for D (6 bases). This CDR3 is 16 amino acids long. Germline V gene lookup returns CDR1 SGHAT and CDR2 FQNNGV. The CDR3: CTSSLDPLGGIEQQYF. The CDR3 DNA sequence: TGTACCAGCAGCTTAGATCCCCTTGGGGGGATAGAGCAGCAGTATTTT.